This T cell receptor (beta chain) originates from a study of control samples from healthy donors and cancer patients. The table came from immunoSEQ multiplex PCR; TCRdb's copy has only in-frame clones and leaves some out. This sample has over 90,000 clones, with under 95% found just once. Trimming took off 5 bases at V and 3 bases at J, with 13 bases between the two ends. Germline V gene lookup returns CDR1 SEHNR and CDR2 FQNEAQ (reference sequence). The length of the CDR3 is 14 residues. This receptor was identified in a woman younger than 30 in good health. V is TRBV7-9 and J is TRBJ1-1; D ambiguous. Material: blood. CDR3 protein: CASSVRTLDTEAFF. The CDR3 DNA sequence: TGTGCCAGCAGCGTCCGGACTTTGGACACTGAAGCTTTCTTT.